Each of the 10 T cell receptor beta chains below was sequenced from the same sample in a study of T cell repertoires in cytomegalovirus infection. TCRdb ran MiXCR on the reads and lists one entry per CDR3 protein. Of 100,000 to 150,000 distinct CDR3 sequences listed, approximately 9.2% were seen once; the top ten hold over 9.5%. Input material: PBMCs. These receptors came from a human donor in good health (CMV status not recorded). Some clones in this sample may be carry-over from other donors' samples.

This chain's CDR3 is CASSYGGQGGPGTEAFF. The CDR3 nucleotides are TGTGCCAGCAGTTACGGGGGACAGGGAGGTCCGGGCACTGAAGCTTTCTTT. The chain couples TRBV6-1 to TRBJ1-1; 9 nucleotides line up with TRBD1. The CDR3 has 17 amino acids. Germline CDR1 MNHNS, CDR2 SASEGT. V was pared by 5 bases and J by 4 bases, with 14 bases of the junction left unmatched.

The J gene is TRBJ1-6, the V gene TRBV19, with D perhaps matching TRBD1 (5 bases). The germline V gene encodes CDR1 LNHDA and CDR2 SQIVND (reference sequence). V was clipped by 3 bases and J by 6 bases, with 18 bases between them. This CDR3 has 17 residues. This CDR3 reads CASSISRLRQINSPLHF. Here the CDR3 DNA reads TGTGCCAGTAGTATCTCAAGACTCCGACAGATTAATTCACCCCTCCACTTT.

V is TRBV20-1 and J is TRBJ2-3, with 7 bases lining up with TRBD2. Trimming removed 5 bases from V and 6 bases from J; junction bases left unmatched: 14. In germline, CDR1 is DFQATT, CDR2 SNEGSKA (reference sequence). The CDR3 spans 15 residues. CDR3 nucleotide sequence: TGCAGTGCTCCCCATTCTTCCAGCGGGAAGGATACGCAGTATTTT. Amino acids: CSAPHSSSGKDTQYF.

This clonotype has ten or more counts. V usage is TRBV7-2 and J usage is TRBJ2-3, with TRBD2 as a possible D gene (6 bases). V lost 1 base and J lost 2, with 10 bases in between. Germline CDR1 is SGHTA and CDR2 is FQGNSA. The CDR3 is 15 residues long. The CDR3 sequence is CASSLGAGLTDTQYF. CDR3 sequence (DNA): TGTGCCAGCAGCTTAGGGGCGGGGCTCACAGATACGCAGTATTTT.

This clonotype was recorded at least ten times. The chain joins TRBV12-3 or TRBV12-4 to TRBJ1-2, with D tentatively TRBD1 (5 bases). V shed 5 bases and J shed 4 bases, with 11 bases lying between them. The CDR3 extends over 13 amino acids. The CDR3 DNA is TGTGCCAGCAGTCCTGAGGGGAGCTATGGCTACACCTTC. Protein product: CASSPEGSYGYTF.

The V and J genes are TRBV15 and TRBJ2-3; perhaps TRBD2 as D (6 bases). The CDR3 has 16 amino acids. The V and J ends lost 3 bases and 4 bases respectively, with 17 bases between them. Germline V gene sequence: CDR1 LNHNV, CDR2 YYDKDF (reference sequence). CDR3 in amino acids: CATSSLFTSSADTQYF. CDR3 coding DNA: TGTGCCACCAGCAGCTTATTCACTAGCTCTGCAGATACGCAGTATTTT.

This clonotype showed up many times. The rearrangement joins TRBV24-1 to TRBJ2-1; no reliable D call. Trimming stripped 0 bases from V and 7 bases from J, with 9 bases between. Germline V gives CDR1 KGHDR, CDR2 SFDVKD. The CDR3 spans 14 residues. This CDR3 reads CATSDLNGINEQFF. In DNA form, the CDR3 reads TGTGCCACCAGTGATTTGAACGGCATAAATGAGCAGTTCTTC.

In this sample, this clonotype turned up many times. This chain uses TRBV6-5 with TRBJ1-2, with a possible D match to TRBD1 (6 bases). Germline V CDR1 and CDR2: MNHEY, SVGAGI. CDR3 length: 13 residues. V was clipped by 3 bases and J by 8 bases, with 13 bases between them. The CDR3 reads CASSYLNREGYTF. The CDR3 DNA reads TGTGCCAGCAGTTATCTCAACAGGGAAGGCTACACCTTC.

The J gene is TRBJ2-5, the V gene TRBV10-3; 9 nucleotides line up with TRBD1. The CDR3 consists of 13 residues. Germline V gives CDR1 ENHRY, CDR2 SYGVKD. The trim removed 4 bases at V and 5 bases at J, leaving 2 bases unmatched. The CDR3 spells CAISGTGAETQYF. CDR3 coding DNA: TGTGCCATCAGTGGGACAGGGGCCGAGACCCAGTACTTC.

The chain recombines TRBV20-1 with TRBJ1-2; no reliable D call. Germline CDR1 reads DFQATT; CDR2 reads SNEGSKA (reference sequence). Trimming removed 0 bases at V and 3 bases at J, with 8 bases between. The CDR3 is 13 amino acids. For the CDR3, the DNA is TGCAGTGCTAGAGATAACACAGACTATGGCTACACCTTC. Encoded protein: CSARDNTDYGYTF.